These T cell receptor beta chains were read from a single sample in a study of T-cell memory formation after mild COVID-19. TCRdb re-called the 5' RACE reads through MiXCR, storing one row per CDR3 protein. Of roughly 380,000 distinct CDR3 sequences detected, over 25% appear once; the ten largest clones hold 13%. Sequenced material: PBMCs or a T cell subset sorted from them (not recorded which). The receptors derive from an adult woman who had mild COVID-19 (a few samples of this study predate the infection). Cell type and time point are not known. Both conserved end residues are part of each CDR3. The order of the fields is J gene, D gene, clone size, V gene, CDR3 DNA, CDR3 protein. The D gene is left open where the match is weak. Size values are once, few and many counts, or a class for expanded clones, and some rows have none.

J gene: TRBJ2-7
D gene: TRBD2
clone size: few
V gene: TRBV12-3/TRBV12-4
CDR3 DNA: TGTGCCAGCAGTTTGCGGGGGGCTGACTACGAGCAGTACTTC
CDR3 protein: CASSLRGADYEQYF

J gene: TRBJ2-4
D gene: TRBD2
clone size: NA
V gene: TRBV6-1
CDR3 DNA: TGTGCCAGCAGTGAGCCAGGACTAGCGTCAAACATTCAGTACTTC
CDR3 protein: CASSEPGLASNIQYF

J gene: TRBJ2-7
D gene: TRBD2
clone size: NA
V gene: TRBV18
CDR3 DNA: TGTGCCAGCTCACCCCCCAGCGGGAGTACGTACGAGCAGTACTTC
CDR3 protein: CASSPPSGSTYEQYF

J gene: TRBJ2-1
D gene: NA
clone size: NA
V gene: TRBV15
CDR3 DNA: TGTGCCACCAGCAGAGATTTTGGAATAGCCAATAACGAGTACAATGAGCAGTTCTTC
CDR3 protein: CATSRDFGIANNEYNEQFF

J gene: TRBJ1-1
D gene: NA
clone size: NA
V gene: TRBV3-1
CDR3 DNA: TGTGCCAGCAGCCAAGCCCTTTTCAGTGGGGCTTTCTTT
CDR3 protein: CASSQALFSGAFF

J gene: TRBJ2-7
D gene: NA
clone size: NA
V gene: TRBV5-6
CDR3 DNA: TGTGCCAGCAGCCCTTCCGGGACACCACCCCTCTTC
CDR3 protein: CASSPSGTPPLF

J gene: TRBJ2-1
D gene: NA
clone size: NA
V gene: TRBV5-6
CDR3 DNA: TGTGCCAGCAGCTCACAGGCACCTGACGGGTATGAGCAGTTCTTC
CDR3 protein: CASSSQAPDGYEQFF

J gene: TRBJ2-7
D gene: NA
clone size: few
V gene: TRBV6-2/TRBV6-3
CDR3 DNA: TGTGCCAGCAGTTACGTTTATCCCGACTTTGACAGGCAGAGAATCTACGAGCAGTACTTC
CDR3 protein: CASSYVYPDFDRQRIYEQYF

J gene: TRBJ2-7
D gene: NA
clone size: NA
V gene: TRBV18
CDR3 DNA: TGTGCCAGCTCACCATCGGGGGGCATCAACTACGAGCAGTACTTC
CDR3 protein: CASSPSGGINYEQYF

J gene: TRBJ2-1
D gene: TRBD2
clone size: few
V gene: TRBV29-1
CDR3 DNA: TGCAGCGTTCGCGGGGTAGCGGGGGGAGGGAATGAGCAGTTCTTC
CDR3 protein: CSVRGVAGGGNEQFF

J gene: TRBJ1-2
D gene: TRBD1
clone size: NA
V gene: TRBV5-1
CDR3 DNA: TGCGCCAGCAGGATATCCGGGACAGGGGGCTACTATGGCTACACCTTC
CDR3 protein: CASRISGTGGYYGYTF

J gene: TRBJ2-3
D gene: TRBD2
clone size: NA
V gene: TRBV7-6
CDR3 DNA: TGTGCCAGCAGCTTAGAGCGGGGCGGAAGCACAGATACGCAGTATTTT
CDR3 protein: CASSLERGGSTDTQYF

J gene: TRBJ2-2
D gene: NA
clone size: few
V gene: TRBV5-1
CDR3 DNA: TGCGCCAGCAGCTTGGACAGTCGAACCGGGGAGCTGTTTTTT
CDR3 protein: CASSLDSRTGELFF

J gene: TRBJ2-7
D gene: NA
clone size: many
V gene: TRBV27
CDR3 DNA: TGTGCCAGCAGCCAGACCCGCTCCTACGAGCAGTACTTC
CDR3 protein: CASSQTRSYEQYF

J gene: TRBJ2-5
D gene: TRBD2
clone size: few
V gene: TRBV5-1
CDR3 DNA: TGCGCCAGCAGCTTGGCCGGGAGGGCCGTCGGAGAGACCCAGTACTTC
CDR3 protein: CASSLAGRAVGETQYF

J gene: TRBJ1-2
D gene: TRBD1
clone size: once
V gene: TRBV7-3
CDR3 DNA: TGTGCCAGCAGCACAGACAGGGGCGCGAATGGCTACACCTTC
CDR3 protein: CASSTDRGANGYTF

J gene: TRBJ2-7
D gene: TRBD2
clone size: NA
V gene: TRBV19
CDR3 DNA: TGTGCCAGTAGTATCACGGGGGGGCCGGTCGGAAACGAGCAGTACTTC
CDR3 protein: CASSITGGPVGNEQYF

J gene: TRBJ1-2
D gene: TRBD1
clone size: NA
V gene: TRBV29-1
CDR3 DNA: TGCAGCGCCGGCCCGGGACAGAACTATGGCTACACCTTC
CDR3 protein: CSAGPGQNYGYTF

J gene: TRBJ2-3
D gene: TRBD2
clone size: few
V gene: TRBV7-6
CDR3 DNA: TGTGCCAGCAGCTTTGCTAGCGGGGGGTCTAGCACAGATACGCAGTATTTT
CDR3 protein: CASSFASGGSSTDTQYF

J gene: TRBJ2-1
D gene: TRBD1
clone size: few
V gene: TRBV29-1
CDR3 DNA: TGCAGCGTTGAAGAACAGGGGTACAATGAGCAGTTCTTC
CDR3 protein: CSVEEQGYNEQFF

J gene: TRBJ2-3
D gene: NA
clone size: many
V gene: TRBV11-2
CDR3 DNA: TGTGCCAGCAGATTAAGGGGAATTCTTGGCACAGATACGCAGTATTTT
CDR3 protein: CASRLRGILGTDTQYF

J gene: TRBJ1-1
D gene: TRBD1
clone size: NA
V gene: TRBV29-1
CDR3 DNA: TGCAGCGTTGCGACAGGGAGCACTGAAGCTTTCTTT
CDR3 protein: CSVATGSTEAFF

J gene: TRBJ2-1
D gene: NA
clone size: many
V gene: TRBV7-9
CDR3 DNA: TGTGCCAGCAGCTTTCAGAGCTCCTACAATGAGCAGTTCTTC
CDR3 protein: CASSFQSSYNEQFF

J gene: TRBJ2-5
D gene: NA
clone size: once
V gene: TRBV7-9
CDR3 DNA: TGTGCCAGCAGCGTAAATGGCGGGTTACAAGAGACCCAGTACTTC
CDR3 protein: CASSVNGGLQETQYF

J gene: TRBJ2-7
D gene: NA
clone size: NA
V gene: TRBV15
CDR3 DNA: TGTGCCACCAGCAGAGGAAGAGTTCGGCACGAGCAGTACTTC
CDR3 protein: CATSRGRVRHEQYF

J gene: TRBJ1-4
D gene: NA
clone size: few
V gene: TRBV20-1
CDR3 DNA: TGCAGTGCTAGTCGGGGCGGGGTTGCAACTAATGAAAAACTGTTTTTT
CDR3 protein: CSASRGGVATNEKLFF

J gene: TRBJ1-1
D gene: NA
clone size: few
V gene: TRBV5-1
CDR3 DNA: TGCGCCAGCAGCTTGAGGACGAACACTGAAGCTTTCTTT
CDR3 protein: CASSLRTNTEAFF

J gene: TRBJ1-2
D gene: TRBD1
clone size: NA
V gene: TRBV12-3/TRBV12-4
CDR3 DNA: TGTGCCAGCAGTTACAGGGGTCACTATGGCTACACCTTC
CDR3 protein: CASSYRGHYGYTF

J gene: TRBJ2-3
D gene: NA
clone size: few
V gene: TRBV24-1
CDR3 DNA: TGTGCCACCACTCGGGACAGCACAGATACGCAGTATTTT
CDR3 protein: CATTRDSTDTQYF

J gene: TRBJ2-1
D gene: NA
clone size: few
V gene: TRBV20-1
CDR3 DNA: TGCAGTGCTAGAGATCGGAGCGAGAACTACAATGAGCAGTTCTTC
CDR3 protein: CSARDRSENYNEQFF

J gene: TRBJ2-1
D gene: NA
clone size: NA
V gene: TRBV18
CDR3 DNA: TGTGCCAGCTCACCACGATGGGGATCCTACAATGAGCAGTTCTTC
CDR3 protein: CASSPRWGSYNEQFF

J gene: TRBJ1-1
D gene: TRBD1
clone size: NA
V gene: TRBV6-5
CDR3 DNA: TGTGCCAGCAGTGAACCTGCGGGACAGGAGAACACTGAAGCTTTCTTT
CDR3 protein: CASSEPAGQENTEAFF

J gene: TRBJ2-3
D gene: NA
clone size: few
V gene: TRBV12-3/TRBV12-4
CDR3 DNA: TGTGCCAGCAGCCTAGGACTATCAGATACGCAGTATTTT
CDR3 protein: CASSLGLSDTQYF

J gene: TRBJ1-4
D gene: NA
clone size: NA
V gene: TRBV10-3
CDR3 DNA: TGTGCCATCAGTTTGACTGGTGAAAAACTGTTTTTT
CDR3 protein: CAISLTGEKLFF

J gene: TRBJ1-2
D gene: NA
clone size: NA
V gene: TRBV19
CDR3 DNA: TGTGCCAGTAGTATATGGGGGACGGCGAGTGACTATGGCTACACCTTC
CDR3 protein: CASSIWGTASDYGYTF

J gene: TRBJ2-7
D gene: TRBD2
clone size: few
V gene: TRBV11-3
CDR3 DNA: TGTGCCAGCAGCTCGGGACTAGCGGGAGGGCGCGAGCAGTACTTC
CDR3 protein: CASSSGLAGGREQYF

J gene: TRBJ2-5
D gene: NA
clone size: NA
V gene: TRBV6-5
CDR3 DNA: TGTGCCAGCAGTTACTCTTATGAGAAGCAAGAGACCCAGTACTTC
CDR3 protein: CASSYSYEKQETQYF

J gene: TRBJ1-1
D gene: NA
clone size: NA
V gene: TRBV7-9
CDR3 DNA: TGTGCCAGCAGCCGCGAGGGGCAGGGTCGCGCTTTCTTT
CDR3 protein: CASSREGQGRAFF

J gene: TRBJ2-7
D gene: NA
clone size: NA
V gene: TRBV15
CDR3 DNA: TGTGCCACCAGCAGAGATTCACAGTACGAGCAGTACTTC
CDR3 protein: CATSRDSQYEQYF